This TCR beta chain derives from a study of blood T cell repertoires in COVID-19. Across the study: Samples representing acute and convalescent COVID-19 were sourced from the United States, Italy and Spain. In each case, the material was cDNA or gDNA derived from T cells, B-cell-depleted T cells, or PBMCs.

The CDR3 consists of 13 residues. CDR1 is LNHDA, CDR2 SQIVND, per germline (reference sequence). V shed 8 bases and J shed 3 bases, with 11 bases lying between them. Original processing notes: Nucleated cell number was recorded as an estimate derived from reference gene primer amplification. Assay used: immunoSEQ multiplex PCR; TCRdb lists only in-frame clones, some missing. For V, J and clone size, that table is used; D and trimming come from the DNA. This table has 150,000 to 200,000 clones, 85% to 90% appearing once. The chain uses TRBV19 and TRBJ2-1, with D tentatively TRBD1 (6 bases). This sequence originates from a man younger than 35 with active or convalescent COVID-19. The specimen sequenced was peripheral blood. The CDR3 sequence: CASQRQDYNEQFF. CDR3 coding DNA: TGTGCCAGTCAACGACAGGACTACAATGAGCAGTTCTTC. Variable domain in full (rest from reference TRBV19 and TRBJ2-1): DGGITQSPKYLFRKEGQNVTLSCEQNLNHDAMYWYRQDPGQGLRLIYYSQIVNDFQKGDIAEGYSVSREKKESFPLTVTSAQKNPTAFYLCASQRQDYNEQFFGPGTRLTVL.